The 25 T cell receptor beta chains reported below all come from one sample, sequenced in a study of blood T cell repertoires in COVID-19. The protocol was immunoSEQ multiplex PCR, while the TCRdb copy is restricted to in-frame clones and leaves out a portion. The sample has around 56,000 clones, over 75% seen once. Sequencing was performed on peripheral blood. These receptors originate from a man in his sixties with active or convalescent COVID-19.

The chain has TRBV6-5 and TRBJ1-1, with no clear D. This CDR3 region has 14 residues. V was clipped by 8 bases and J by 4 bases, with 17 bases between them. Germline V gene sequence: CDR1 MNHEY, CDR2 SVGAGI. CDR3 sequence: CASRRPEGSTEAFF. CDR3 in DNA: TGTGCCAGCCGGAGGCCGGAAGGGTCCACTGAAGCTTTCTTT.

V and J are TRBV7-8 and TRBJ1-1; D is ambiguous. This CDR3 is built from 16 residues. CDR1 and CDR2 (germline): SGHVS, FQNEAQ. V was clipped by 1 base and J by 0 bases, with 12 bases between them. CDR3 protein: CASSLEVRKLNTEAFF. The CDR3 nucleotides are TGTGCCAGCAGCTTAGAGGTGAGGAAGCTGAACACTGAAGCTTTCTTT.

J is TRBJ2-3 and V is TRBV14; D uncertain. The CDR3 is 16 amino acids. CDR1 is SGHDN and CDR2 is FVKESK in the germline V gene. The V and J ends lost 4 bases and 4 bases respectively, with 18 bases between them. CDR3 bases: TGTGCCAGCAGCCTCCCCGGTCCCCCGTACTCAGATACGCAGTATTTT. As protein: CASSLPGPPYSDTQYF. The entire variable domain, with the rest obtained from reference TRBV14 and TRBJ2-3, is as follows: EAGVTQFPSHSVIEKGQTVTLRCDPISGHDNLYWYRRVMGKEIKFLLHFVKESKQDESGMPNNRFLAERTGGTYSTLKVQPAELEDSGVYFCASSLPGPPYSDTQYFGPGTRLTVL.

The chain links TRBV3-1 (or the pseudogene TRBV3-2) to TRBJ2-1; no clear D gene. Looked up from germline, CDR1 is LGHDT and CDR2 is YNNKEL (reference sequence). The V end was cut by 6 bases, the J end by 1 base, with 10 bases between. The CDR3 is 14 residues long. The CDR3 loop is CASRPSVSYNEQFF. CDR3 DNA: TGTGCCAGCAGACCTTCAGTTTCCTACAATGAGCAGTTCTTC.

V usage is TRBV5-6 and J usage is TRBJ2-5, with D tentatively TRBD1 (5 bases). V dropped 3 bases and J dropped 4 bases, with 19 bases sitting between them. Germline CDR1 SGHDT, CDR2 YYEEEE. This CDR3 region has 16 residues. DNA for the CDR3: TGTGCCAGCAGCTCGCATGGGGCATCTTTAGGAGAGACCCAGTACTTC. Its protein is CASSSHGASLGETQYF.

This rearrangement joins TRBV10-2 to TRBJ2-5; D not resolved. CDR3 length: 15 residues. Trimming cost V 4 bases and J 5 bases, with 17 bases left between them. Germline V CDR1 and CDR2: WSHSY, SAAADI. CDR3 nucleotides: TGCGCCAGCAGTGGTGGCGTGGGCAGCAGGGAGACCCAGTACTTC. This translates into CASSGGVGSRETQYF.

J is TRBJ1-2 and V is TRBV24-1; 7 nucleotides agree with TRBD1. The CDR3 covers 17 residues. Trimming cost V 4 bases and J 3 bases; bases outside gene matches: 13. In germline, CDR1 is KGHDR, CDR2 SFDVKD. The CDR3 protein is CATSDTAQGNGDYGYTF. CDR3 nucleotide sequence: TGTGCCACCAGTGACACCGCACAGGGGAATGGGGACTATGGCTACACCTTC.

The chain carries TRBV10-3 and TRBJ1-4, with D uncertain. CDR3 size: 14 residues. Looked up from germline, CDR1 is ENHRY and CDR2 is SYGVKD. Trimming removed 10 bases at V and 0 bases at J, with 12 bases between. CDR3 coding DNA: TGTGCCACTCGAAAAACAGCAACTAATGAAAAACTGTTTTTT. Translation: CATRKTATNEKLFF.

The rearrangement joins TRBV5-1 to TRBJ1-1, with D possibly matching TRBD1 (5 bases). The CDR3 loop spans 16 amino acids. The V gene lost 1 base and the J gene lost 0 bases, with 13 bases spanning the gap. CDR1 is SGHRS, CDR2 YFSETQ, per germline. The CDR3 spells CASSLRTPDLNTEAFF. The CDR3 nucleotides read TGCGCCAGCAGCTTGCGGACACCTGATTTGAACACTGAAGCTTTCTTT.

The genes are TRBV15 and TRBJ1-3; D unclear. Per the germline V gene, CDR1 is LNHNV and CDR2 is YYDKDF (reference sequence). Deletions cut 6 bases from V and 0 bases from J, with 9 bases between. The CDR3 is 14 residues long. CDR3 sequence (DNA): TGTGCCACCAGACGGGGAACCTCTGGAAACACCATATATTTT. Amino acid sequence: CATRRGTSGNTIYF.

J is TRBJ2-5 and V is TRBV18; D may be TRBD1 (5 bases). Trimming removed 3 bases from V and 3 bases from J, with 8 bases in between. This CDR3 has 13 residues. Germline V gives CDR1 KGHSH, CDR2 LQKENI. CDR3 sequence reads: CASSPGLEETQYF. In DNA form, the CDR3 reads TGTGCCAGCTCACCGGGGCTAGAAGAGACCCAGTACTTC. Filled out from reference TRBV18 and TRBJ2-5, the complete variable domain reads NAGVMQNPRHLVRRRGQEARLRCSPMKGHSHVYWYRQLPEEGLKFMVYLQKENIIDESGMPKERFSAEFPKEGPSILRIQQVVRGDSAAYFCASSPGLEETQYFGPGTRLLVL.

The chain is built from TRBV28 and TRBJ2-7; no reliable D call. Per germline, CDR1 MDHEN and CDR2 SYDVKM. The CDR3 sequence is 12 residues long. V lost 5 bases to trimming and J lost 6 bases, with 11 bases between them. CDR3 nucleotides: TGTGCCAGCAGTCCTGGTTACGGCGAGCAGTACTTC. Translated, it gives CASSPGYGEQYF.

The CDR3 loop is CASSGTGNTGELFF. CDR3 DNA sequence: TGCGCCAGCAGCGGAACAGGGAACACCGGGGAGCTGTTTTTT. J is TRBJ2-2 and V is TRBV5-1; the D gene is possibly TRBD1 (5 bases). Germline V gene lookup returns CDR1 SGHRS and CDR2 YFSETQ. Trimming took 4 bases from V and 1 from J, leaving 8 bases between them. The CDR3 sequence is 14 residues long.

Only one count was recorded for this clone. This chain links TRBV30 with TRBJ2-1; 10 bases agree with TRBD1. In germline, CDR1 is GTSNPN, CDR2 SVGIG (reference sequence). The CDR3 is made up of 17 amino acids. V shed 2 bases, J shed 4 bases, and the junction held 11 bases outside the gene matches. The CDR3 DNA is TGTGCCTGGAGTAACCCCGGGACAGGGGTTCTATACAATGAGCAGTTCTTC. It translates to CAWSNPGTGVLYNEQFF.

V usage is TRBV7-7 and J usage is TRBJ2-1; 9 bases map to TRBD2. This CDR3 is built from 15 residues. Germline loops: CDR1 SSHAT, CDR2 FNYEAQ (reference sequence). J was trimmed by 6 bases and V by 1 base; bases with no gene match: 4. The CDR3 loop reads CASSLVAGDFNEQFF. The CDR3 DNA is TGTGCCAGCAGCTTAGTAGCGGGGGATTTCAATGAGCAGTTCTTC.

The chain combines TRBV5-8 with TRBJ1-6, with D unresolved. Trimming took off 4 bases at V and 7 bases at J, with 15 bases between the two ends. The CDR3 contains 15 residues. CDR1 and CDR2 (germline): SGHTS, YDEGEE. CDR3 bases: TGTGCCAGCAGCGTGCTGGACGAGGGCAATTCACCCCTCCACTTT. As protein: CASSVLDEGNSPLHF.

V usage is TRBV19 and J usage is TRBJ1-4; D is uncertain. This CDR3 comprises 13 residues. The germline V gene has CDR1 LNHDA and CDR2 SQIVND (reference sequence). With 4 bases removed from V and 8 bases from J, the gap between germline ends came to 11 bases. The CDR3 nucleotides are TGTGCCAGTAGTAGTACGTTTGGCGAAAAACTGTTTTTT. The encoded protein is CASSSTFGEKLFF.

The chain links TRBV4-2 to TRBJ1-1; a weak D match, TRBD1 (6 bases). Germline V gives CDR1 LGHNA, CDR2 YNFKEQ. This CDR3 is built from 14 residues. The ends were cut back, 0 bases at V and 5 bases at J, with 10 bases in the middle. CDR3 in DNA: TGTGCCAGCAGCCAAGAGGACAGATCAACTGAAGCTTTCTTT. Its translation is CASSQEDRSTEAFF.

The chain carries TRBV6-5 and TRBJ1-2, with 11 nucleotides matching TRBD1. The germline CDR1 and CDR2 sequences are MNHEY and SVGAGI. V shed 6 bases, J shed 6 bases, and the junction held 3 bases outside the gene matches. The CDR3 loop spans 13 amino acids. As DNA, the CDR3 is TGTGCCAGCAGCTTGGGACAGGGGGATGGCTACACCTTC. This codes for CASSLGQGDGYTF.

The chain joins TRBV7-3 to TRBJ2-5; tentative D call: TRBD2 (6 bases). V shed 4 bases and J shed 4 bases, with 22 bases lying between them. Germline V gene sequence: CDR1 SGHTA, CDR2 FQGTGA. The CDR3 runs to 17 residues. CDR3 sequence reads: CASSSYGPKAEGETQYF. CDR3 nucleotides: TGTGCCAGCAGCTCCTACGGGCCTAAAGCGGAGGGAGAGACCCAGTACTTC.

The genes are TRBV28 and TRBJ1-3; 9 positions match TRBD1. CDR1 and CDR2 from the germline V gene are MDHEN and SYDVKM. The length of the CDR3 is 16 residues. Unmatched junction bases numbered 10, after V lost 6 bases and J lost 4 bases. For the CDR3, the DNA is TGTGCCAGCAGCTACTCCCGGACAGGGGACGGAAACACCATATATTTT. Translated, it gives CASSYSRTGDGNTIYF.

The J gene is TRBJ2-7, the V gene TRBV3-1 (or the pseudogene TRBV3-2); 12 bases agree with TRBD2. The junction had 7 bases not matched to a gene; V was cut back by 3 bases and J by 7 bases. This CDR3 spans 15 amino acids. Germline V gives CDR1 LGHDT, CDR2 YNNKEL (reference sequence). This CDR3 reads CASSQRLAGVGEQYF. As DNA, the CDR3 is TGTGCCAGCAGCCAGAGACTAGCGGGAGTCGGGGAGCAGTACTTC.

The J gene is TRBJ1-1, the V gene TRBV9; the match to TRBD1 covers 8 bases. The length of the CDR3 is 15 residues. Trimming took 1 base from V and 3 from J; bases not matched to a gene: 5. Looked up from germline, CDR1 is SGDLS and CDR2 is YYNGEE. The CDR3 coding sequence is TGTGCCAGCAGCGTACCGGACAGGGTCGACACTGAAGCTTTCTTT. Its protein is CASSVPDRVDTEAFF.

The chain joins TRBV5-4 to TRBJ1-4, with 10 nucleotides matching TRBD1. The CDR3 has 14 amino acids. J lost 8 bases, V lost 4 bases, and 5 bases had no gene match. CDR1 is SGHNT, CDR2 YYREEE, per germline (reference sequence). CDR3 residues: CASSATGGAEKLFF. CDR3 nucleotides: TGTGCCAGCAGCGCGACAGGGGGCGCAGAAAAACTGTTTTTT.

The rearrangement joins TRBV18 to TRBJ1-2, with D possibly being TRBD1 (6 bases). This CDR3 has 14 residues. CDR1 and CDR2 (germline): KGHSH, LQKENI. V lost 3 bases and J lost 4, with 12 bases in between. In DNA form, the CDR3 reads TGTGCCAGCTCACCTTCTATGGACAGCTATGGCTACACCTTC. Translating it yields CASSPSMDSYGYTF. The whole variable domain, remainder taken from reference TRBV18 and TRBJ1-2, is NAGVMQNPRHLVRRRGQEARLRCSPMKGHSHVYWYRQLPEEGLKFMVYLQKENIIDESGMPKERFSAEFPKEGPSILRIQQVVRGDSAAYFCASSPSMDSYGYTFGSGTRLTVV.